This T cell receptor beta chain stems from a study of post-analysis software for immune sequencing data. Findings and caveats of the study: Analysis by F measure revealed that same-batch samples clustered strongly together. Elevated frequency relative to controls characterized several TRBV segments in patients, TRBV5-6, TRBV5-1 and TRBV20-1 among them.

TCR beta libraries were prepared from cDNA with unique molecular identifiers. TCRdb redid the calling of the PCR reads with MiXCR, one entry per CDR3 protein. This table holds hundreds of thousands of distinct CDR3 sequences, approximately 60% found once. On this clonotype: Its antigen is unidentified.

The V gene end was trimmed by 0 bases and the J gene end by 3 bases; junction bases not matched to a gene: 4. The CDR3 has 15 amino acids. Germline V gives CDR1 LGHNT, CDR2 FRNRAP. The source material was blood. The chain uses TRBV12-5 and TRBJ2-7, with 8 bases fitting TRBD2. The TCR comes from a girl under 10 years old with multiple sclerosis. The CDR3 coding sequence is TGTGCTAGTGGTTTGGTAGCGGGAGAATTCTACGAGCAGTACTTC. Translating gives CASGLVAGEFYEQYF.